This T cell receptor (beta chain) was sequenced during a study of tumor and adjacent non-tumor tissue in lung cancer. To note about this clonotype: Its antigen remains unidentified. It is likely a read error, because the conserved phenylalanine at the end of the CDR3 is missing.

The library came from three nested PCR rounds adapted from ARM-PCR protocols. TCRdb re-derived calls from the multiplex PCR reads in MiXCR, one entry per CDR3 protein. The sample contains 70,000 or so distinct CDR3 sequences, around 60% of which appear only once. Study results and limitations: Tumor tissue had significantly higher TCR diversity than normal lung.

No cell sorting was done before RNA was extracted from the tissue. The CDR3 totals 15 residues. The V end was cut by 11 bases, the J end by 0 bases, with 19 bases between. The chain employs TRBV12-3 or TRBV12-4 and TRBJ1-1, with D unclear. Sequences were obtained from lung tumor tissue. This receptor was obtained from a middle-aged man with non-small cell lung cancer. This chain's CDR3 is CARSYRREMNTEAFL. The CDR3 DNA reads as TGTGCCCGTAGTTACCGACGGGAGATGAACACTGAAGCTTTCCTT.